The source of this T cell receptor (beta chain) is a study of Tregs in tolerant kidney transplant recipients. The CDR3 is made up of 16 amino acids. CDR1 and CDR2 (germline): SGHTA, FQGNSA. V dropped 6 bases and J dropped 5; count of bases not matched to a gene: 7. General study findings and limits: Findings come from small patient numbers and require larger validation.

Recipients received nonmyeloablative bone marrow transplants from related graft donors, with transient mixed chimerism. Unstimulated Tregs (CD4+CD25+CD127-) and CD4+CD25- non-Tregs were sorted from PBMCs. This table comes from immunoSEQ multiplex PCR, and its TCRdb copy is limited to in-frame clones, with some not included. The table includes 80,000 or so clones, 90% to 95% detected once. Comments on this clone: The antigen is not known.

The sequenced sample was CD4+ T cells from blood (PBMCs), obtained 24 months after the transplant. The gene calls are TRBV7-2 and TRBJ2-3; TRBD2 matches at 14 bases. The origin of this receptor is a human patient who received a combined kidney and bone marrow transplant. Some T cells may be graft donor cells. This CDR3 is CASRAGLAGAGDTQYF. Written as DNA, the CDR3 is TGTGCCAGCAGAGCGGGACTAGCGGGAGCGGGAGATACGCAGTATTTT.